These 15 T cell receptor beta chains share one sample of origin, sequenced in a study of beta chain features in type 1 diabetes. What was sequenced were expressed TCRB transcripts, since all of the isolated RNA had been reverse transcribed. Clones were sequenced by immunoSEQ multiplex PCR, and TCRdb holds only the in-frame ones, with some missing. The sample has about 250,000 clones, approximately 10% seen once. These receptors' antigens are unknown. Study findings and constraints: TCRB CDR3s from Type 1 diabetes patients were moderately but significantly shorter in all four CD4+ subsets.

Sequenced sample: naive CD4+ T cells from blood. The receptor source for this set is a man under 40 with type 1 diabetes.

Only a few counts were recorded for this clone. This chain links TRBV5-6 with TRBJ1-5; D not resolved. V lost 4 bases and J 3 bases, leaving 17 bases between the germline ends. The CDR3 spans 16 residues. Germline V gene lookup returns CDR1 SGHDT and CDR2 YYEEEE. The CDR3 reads CASSRGWQVLNQPQHF. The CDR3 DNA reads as TGTGCCAGCAGCCGGGGATGGCAGGTCCTCAATCAGCCCCAGCATTTT.

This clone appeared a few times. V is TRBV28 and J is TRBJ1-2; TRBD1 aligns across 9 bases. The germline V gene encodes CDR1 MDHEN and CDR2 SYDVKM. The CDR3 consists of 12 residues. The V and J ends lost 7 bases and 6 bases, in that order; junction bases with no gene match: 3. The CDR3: CASTGTGNGYTF. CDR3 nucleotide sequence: TGTGCCAGCACCGGGACAGGGAATGGCTACACCTTC.

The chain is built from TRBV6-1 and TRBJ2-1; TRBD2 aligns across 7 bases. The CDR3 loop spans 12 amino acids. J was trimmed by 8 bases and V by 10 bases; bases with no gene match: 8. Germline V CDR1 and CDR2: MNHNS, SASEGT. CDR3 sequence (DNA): TGTGCCACCCTAAAGGGAGGGGATGAGCAGTTCTTC. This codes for CATLKGGDEQFF.

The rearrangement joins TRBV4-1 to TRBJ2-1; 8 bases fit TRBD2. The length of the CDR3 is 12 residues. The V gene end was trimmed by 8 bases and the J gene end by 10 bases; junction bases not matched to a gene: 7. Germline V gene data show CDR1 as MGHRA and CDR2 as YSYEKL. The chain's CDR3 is CASPGGPREQFF. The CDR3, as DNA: TGCGCCAGCCCGGGGGGGCCTCGCGAGCAGTTCTTC.

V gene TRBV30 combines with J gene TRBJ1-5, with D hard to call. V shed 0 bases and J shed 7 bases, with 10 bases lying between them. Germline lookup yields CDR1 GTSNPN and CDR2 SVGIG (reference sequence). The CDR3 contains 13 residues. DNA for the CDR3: TGTGCCTGGAGTGTAGGACTCGTACAGCCCCAGCATTTT. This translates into CAWSVGLVQPQHF.

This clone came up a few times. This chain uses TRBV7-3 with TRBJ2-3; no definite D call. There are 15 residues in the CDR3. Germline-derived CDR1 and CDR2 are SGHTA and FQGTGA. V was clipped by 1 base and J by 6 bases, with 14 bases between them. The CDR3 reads CASSLSGPGRDTQYF. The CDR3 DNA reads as TGTGCCAGCAGCTTAAGTGGGCCTGGAAGGGATACGCAGTATTTT. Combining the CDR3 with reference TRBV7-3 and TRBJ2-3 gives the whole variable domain GAGVSQTPSNKVTEKGKYVELRCDPISGHTALYWYRQSLGQGPEFLIYFQGTGAADDSGLPNDRFFAVRPEGSVSTLKIQRTERGDSAVYLCASSLSGPGRDTQYFGPGTRLTVL.

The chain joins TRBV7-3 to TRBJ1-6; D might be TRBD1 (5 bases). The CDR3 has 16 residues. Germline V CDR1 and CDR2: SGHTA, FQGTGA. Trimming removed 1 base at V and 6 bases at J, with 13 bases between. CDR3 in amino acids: CASSLNFAGPNSPLHF. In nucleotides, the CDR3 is TGTGCCAGCAGCTTAAATTTCGCGGGGCCTAATTCACCCCTCCACTTT.

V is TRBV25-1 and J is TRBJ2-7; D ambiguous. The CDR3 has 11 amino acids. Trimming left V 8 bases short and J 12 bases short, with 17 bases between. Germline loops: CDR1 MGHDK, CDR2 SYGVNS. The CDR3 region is CASRTELRLYF. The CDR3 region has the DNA TGTGCCAGCCGTACTGAGTTGAGGCTGTACTTC.

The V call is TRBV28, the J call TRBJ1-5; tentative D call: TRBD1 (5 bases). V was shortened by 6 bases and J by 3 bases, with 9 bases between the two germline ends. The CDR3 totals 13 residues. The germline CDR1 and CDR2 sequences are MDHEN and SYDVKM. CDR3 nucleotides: TGTGCCAGCAGCGCGACAGACAATCAGCCCCAGCATTTT. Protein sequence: CASSATDNQPQHF.

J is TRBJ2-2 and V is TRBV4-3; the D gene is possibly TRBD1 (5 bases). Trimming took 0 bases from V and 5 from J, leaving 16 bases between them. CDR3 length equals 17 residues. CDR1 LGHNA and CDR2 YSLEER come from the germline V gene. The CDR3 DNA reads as TGCGCCAGCAGCCAAGAAGTGTCGACAGCTAGAACCGGGGAGCTGTTTTTT. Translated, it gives CASSQEVSTARTGELFF.

The chain's CDR3 is CAMLTGSSGNTIYF. The CDR3 DNA follows: TGTGCCATGCTGACAGGGAGCTCTGGAAACACCATATATTTT. The chain has TRBV10-3 and TRBJ1-3; 7 nucleotides match TRBD1. The CDR3 is 14 amino acids. The V segment lost 9 bases and the J segment 0 bases; nucleotides outside the gene matches: 5. Germline lookup yields CDR1 ENHRY and CDR2 SYGVKD.

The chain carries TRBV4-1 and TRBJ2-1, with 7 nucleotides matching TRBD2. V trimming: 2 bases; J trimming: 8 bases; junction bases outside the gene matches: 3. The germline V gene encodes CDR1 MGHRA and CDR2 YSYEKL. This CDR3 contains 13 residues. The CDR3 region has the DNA TGCGCCAGCAGCCAACCGACTAGCTATGAGCAGTTCTTC. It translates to CASSQPTSYEQFF.

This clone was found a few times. CDR3 DNA: TGCGCCAGCAGCGTAGGGACTACCCAAGAGACCCAGTACTTC. Protein sequence: CASSVGTTQETQYF. The rearrangement links TRBV5-1 to TRBJ2-5; the match to TRBD2 covers 7 bases. The CDR3 contains 14 residues. Looked up from germline, CDR1 is SGHRS and CDR2 is YFSETQ. V shed 4 bases and J 1 base; nucleotides not matched to a gene: 4. Combining the CDR3 with reference TRBV5-1 and TRBJ2-5 gives the whole variable domain KAGVTQTPRYLIKTRGQQVTLSCSPISGHRSVSWYQQTPGQGLQFLFEYFSETQRNKGNFPGRFSGRQFSNSRSEMNVSTLELGDSALYLCASSVGTTQETQYFGPGTRLLVL.

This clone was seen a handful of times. The DNA for the CDR3 is TGTGCCTGGAAGGGGACAGGGAAGTACGAGCAGTACTTC. As protein: CAWKGTGKYEQYF. V and J are TRBV30 and TRBJ2-7, with 9 bases matching TRBD1. V was pared by 4 bases and J by 4 bases, with 5 bases of the junction left unmatched. The germline CDR1 and CDR2 sequences are GTSNPN and SVGIG (reference sequence). The CDR3 is made up of 13 amino acids.

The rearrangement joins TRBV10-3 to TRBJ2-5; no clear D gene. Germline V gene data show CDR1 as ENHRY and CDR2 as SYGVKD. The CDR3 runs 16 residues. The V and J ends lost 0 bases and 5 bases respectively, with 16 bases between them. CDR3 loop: CAISESKKIQWETQYF. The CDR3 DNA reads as TGTGCCATCAGTGAGTCGAAGAAAATACAGTGGGAGACCCAGTACTTC.